This is a list of T cell receptor beta chains from one sample in a study of shared clonotypes between healthy human individuals. Method: immunoSEQ multiplex PCR; TCRdb's copy keeps in-frame clones and lacks some. The sample records 2 million to 3 million clones, approximately 94% being singletons. Sequenced: naive CD4+ T cells from PBMCs. These receptors came from a man in his late teens or twenties in good health. Some clones in this sample may be carry-over from other donors' samples. Both conserved end residues are part of each CDR3. A D gene is named only where the DNA matches it firmly. Clone size appears in some rows only: once, few, many, or a class for an expanded clone.

>TRBJ2-5|.|.|TRBV5-8
TGTGCCAGCAGCTTGGGTCAGGTGAAAGAGACCCAGTACTTC
CASSLGQVKETQYF
>TRBJ1-5|.|TRBD1|TRBV7-9
TGTGCCAGCAGCTCTACACAGGGGCCAGAGGATCAGCCCCAGCATTTT
CASSSTQGPEDQPQHF
>TRBJ1-1|.|.|TRBV27
TGTGCCAGCAAATATAGGGCTCGACAGCTGAACACTGAAGCTTTCTTT
CASKYRARQLNTEAFF
>TRBJ2-2|.|TRBD2|TRBV11-2
TGTGCCAGCAGCTTAGTGTGGAGGACTAGCGGAACGAACACCGGGGAGCTGTTTTTT
CASSLVWRTSGTNTGELFF
>TRBJ1-2|.|.|TRBV11-1
TGTGCCAGCAGCTTAGGCCCCCAGGGCTATGGCTACACCTTC
CASSLGPQGYGYTF
>TRBJ2-5|.|.|TRBV2
TGTGCCAGCAGGGGGGACACGGGAGAGACCCAGTACTTC
CASRGDTGETQYF
>TRBJ2-3|.|.|TRBV11-2
TGTGCCAGCAGCTCCTCCCTCCGACAGCCCCAAACGCAGTATTTT
CASSSSLRQPQTQYF
>TRBJ2-7|.|TRBD1|TRBV2
TGTGCCAGCAGGGGGACAGGGGGCCCGTACGAGCAGTACTTC
CASRGTGGPYEQYF
>TRBJ2-7|.|.|TRBV20-1
TGCAGTGTATCCCCTTCCTACGAGCAGTACTTC
CSVSPSYEQYF
>TRBJ2-7|.|.|TRBV21-1
TGTGCCAGCAGCCAGGGAGGGGGCTCAGCCTACGAGCAGTACTTC
CASSQGGGSAYEQYF
>TRBJ2-7|.|.|TRBV21-1
TGTGCCAGCAGCTTCTGGACAGTCTTCCACTACGAGCAGTACTTC
CASSFWTVFHYEQYF
>TRBJ2-3|.|.|TRBV9
TGTGCCAGCAGCGTAGGGGTAGCGGGCACAGATACGCAGTATTTT
CASSVGVAGTDTQYF
>TRBJ1-4|.|.|TRBV10-3
TGTGCCATCAGTGAGACCCTTTTTACAACTAATGAAAAACTGTTTTTT
CAISETLFTTNEKLFF
>TRBJ2-5|.|TRBD1|TRBV28
TGTGCCAGCAGTCCTGGACAGGGAGGTTTGAGGGAGACCCAGTACTTC
CASSPGQGGLRETQYF
>TRBJ1-3|.|.|TRBV11-2
TGTGCCAGCAGCTTAGAGTTGTCCACCATATATTTT
CASSLELSTIYF
>TRBJ2-3|.|.|TRBV5-1
TGCGCCAGCAGCTTTGGGGGGCAACTCACAGATACGCAGTATTTT
CASSFGGQLTDTQYF
>TRBJ1-4|.|.|TRBV18
TGTGCCAGCTCACCAACCGGCGGTGCAACTAATGAAAAACTGTTTTTT
CASSPTGGATNEKLFF
>TRBJ2-5|.|.|TRBV7-7
TGTGCCAGCAGCCCGGGGTCTCCGGGGGAGACCCAGTACTTC
CASSPGSPGETQYF
>TRBJ2-1|.|TRBD2|TRBV4-2
TGTGCCAGCAGCCAACTAGCGGCATCCTACAATGAGCAGTTCTTC
CASSQLAASYNEQFF
>TRBJ2-7|.|.|TRBV7-6
TGTGCCAGCAGTCGGGAGTTCCCTTACGAGCAGTACTTC
CASSREFPYEQYF
>TRBJ2-7|.|TRBD2|TRBV4-1
TGCGCCAGCAGCCAGCTGACTAGCGGGAGTCTCGAGCAGTACTTC
CASSQLTSGSLEQYF
>TRBJ2-7|.|.|TRBV6-1
TGTGCCAGCAGTCCTACAGGGAGGACCTACGAGCAGTACTTC
CASSPTGRTYEQYF
>TRBJ1-6|.|TRBD1|TRBV5-1
TGCGCCAGCAGCCTGGACAGGGTAAATTCACCCCTCCACTTT
CASSLDRVNSPLHF
>TRBJ2-3|.|.|TRBV7-6
TGTGCCAGCAGCTTAGGGGTCGGCACAGATACGCAGTATTTT
CASSLGVGTDTQYF
>TRBJ2-1|.|TRBD2|TRBV4-3
TGCGCCAGCAGCCTGACTAGCGGGAGATGGAATGAGCAGTTCTTC
CASSLTSGRWNEQFF
>TRBJ2-2|.|.|TRBV6-5
TGTGCCAGCAGTCCGTGGAGTCAGGACACCGGGGAGCTGTTTTTT
CASSPWSQDTGELFF
>TRBJ2-1|.|TRBD2|TRBV18
TGTGCCAGCTCACCACCGGGACTAGCGGCCTACAATGAGCAGTTCTTC
CASSPPGLAAYNEQFF
>TRBJ1-1|.|.|TRBV18
TGTGCCAGCTCACCACGAACCGGGGGCCCCACTGAAGCTTTCTTT
CASSPRTGGPTEAFF
>TRBJ2-5|once|TRBD1|TRBV19
TGTGCCAGTAGTGCCGACAGGGAAGAGACCCAGTACTTC
CASSADREETQYF
>TRBJ1-3|.|.|TRBV29-1
TGCAGCGTTGAGCCTCCCCCGGGACCTGGAAACACCATATATTTT
CSVEPPPGPGNTIYF
>TRBJ2-3|.|.|TRBV9
TGTGCCAGCAGCGTCGGGAGTAGCACAGATACGCAGTATTTT
CASSVGSSTDTQYF
>TRBJ2-4|.|.|TRBV2
TGTGCCAGCAGTGCCGGGACGCCAGAAAACATTCAGTACTTC
CASSAGTPENIQYF
>TRBJ2-1|.|TRBD2|TRBV5-1
TGCGCCAGCAGCCCCATGACGGGAGGGGGGGGTGAGCAGTTCTTC
CASSPMTGGGGEQFF
>TRBJ2-3|.|TRBD1|TRBV7-9
TGTGCCAGCAGCCCGGGACAGGGGGTAGATACGCAGTATTTT
CASSPGQGVDTQYF
>TRBJ2-2|.|.|TRBV5-4
TGTGCCAGCAGCTTGCAGGGGCGTGGGGAGCTGTTTTTT
CASSLQGRGELFF